This TCR beta chain was sequenced during a study of vaccination and CD4 T cells after COVID-19. Study-wide background: Six males and four females constituted the convalescent cohort, two of whom were Hispanic. Convalescent patients gave post-COVID blood a median approximately 94 days post-diagnosis, range 35 to 161.

With 4 bases removed from V and 5 bases from J, the gap between germline ends came to 8 bases. Germline V gene data show CDR1 as SGHTA and CDR2 as FQGTGA. The CDR3 extends over 13 amino acids. This sample's treatment: roughly 10-day PBMC culture with coronavirus spike peptide pools or control peptides (ViraFEST assay). Once obtained from cultured CD4+ T cells, the DNA was sequenced using the Oncomine TCR Beta short-read assay. The genomic DNA was obtained from cultured CD4+ T cells by extraction with the QIAamp micro DNA kit. TCRdb re-analysed the PCR reads in MiXCR, keeping a single row per CDR3 protein. The table records approximately 15,000 distinct CDR3 sequences, around two fifths of them present only once. Regarding this clonotype: Its antigen is still unknown.

The chain uses TRBV7-3 and TRBJ2-2; D is possibly TRBD1 (6 bases). Source: CD4+ T cells from blood, cultured in vitro, taken after SARS-CoV-2 vaccination. The receptor's source is a human donor who had recovered from COVID-19. The DNA of the CDR3 is TGTGCCAGCAGCTCGACAGGAACCGGGGAGCTGTTTTTT. It translates to CASSSTGTGELFF.